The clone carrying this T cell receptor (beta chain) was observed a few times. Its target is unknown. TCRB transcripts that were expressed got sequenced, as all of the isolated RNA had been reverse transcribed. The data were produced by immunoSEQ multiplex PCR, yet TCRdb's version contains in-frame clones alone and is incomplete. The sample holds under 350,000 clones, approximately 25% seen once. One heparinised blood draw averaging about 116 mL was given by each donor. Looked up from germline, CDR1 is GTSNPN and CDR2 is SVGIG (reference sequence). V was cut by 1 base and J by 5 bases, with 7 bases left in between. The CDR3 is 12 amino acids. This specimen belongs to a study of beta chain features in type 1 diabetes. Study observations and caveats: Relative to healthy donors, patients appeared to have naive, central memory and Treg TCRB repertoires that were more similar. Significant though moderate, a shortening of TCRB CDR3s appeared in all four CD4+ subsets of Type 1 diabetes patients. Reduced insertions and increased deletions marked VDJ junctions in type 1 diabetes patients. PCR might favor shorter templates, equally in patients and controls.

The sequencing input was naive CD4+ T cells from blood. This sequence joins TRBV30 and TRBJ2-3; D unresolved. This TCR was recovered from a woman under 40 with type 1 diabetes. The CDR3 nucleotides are TGTGCCTGGAGTGAACATCGAGATACGCAGTATTTT. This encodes CAWSEHRDTQYF.